This record looks at one T cell receptor (beta chain) sequence and its context. The germline gives CDR1 MDHEN, CDR2 SYDVKM. CDR3 length: 15 amino acids. The germline V and J ends were trimmed by 4 bases and 8 bases, with 17 bases remaining between them. These data are taken from a study of blood T cell repertoires in COVID-19. Study details: Samples taken during acute and convalescent COVID-19 were collected in the United States, Italy and Spain.

Authors' methods: Counts of nucleated cells, estimated from reference gene primer amplification, were obtained. TCRdb's table, derived via immunoSEQ multiplex PCR, lists solely in-frame clones and lacks some. The DNA was the basis for D and trimming; V, J and clone size are from that table. The sample lists under 200,000 clones, around 90% seen once, with around 0.5% in the top ten. The receptor was derived from a man aged 50-60 years with acute or convalescent COVID-19. Sequencing was performed on peripheral blood. The chain joins TRBV28 to TRBJ1-4; tentative D call: TRBD1 (5 bases). In nucleotides, the CDR3 is TGTGCCAGCAGTTCCCACTACCAGGGAGGGGAAAAACTGTTTTTT. This gives the protein CASSSHYQGGEKLFF.